This TCR beta chain was captured by sequencing in a study of blood T cell repertoires in COVID-19. Across the study: The cDNA or gDNA used as material had been derived from T cells, B-cell-depleted T cells, or PBMCs.

Original handling: Estimates of nucleated cell counts were drawn from the amplification of reference gene primers. Assay used: immunoSEQ multiplex PCR; TCRdb lists only in-frame clones, some missing. V and J calls and clone size are given by that table; D and trimming were obtained from the DNA. The table lists some 200,000 clones, approximately 80% of them singletons. Germline V lookup: CDR1 MGHRA, CDR2 YSYEKL. The ends were cut back, 0 bases at V and 4 bases at J, with 13 bases in the middle. The CDR3 contains 17 residues. The clonotype was recovered from a man in his sixties with COVID-19, enrolled during active disease. The source material was peripheral blood. This rearrangement joins TRBV4-1 to TRBJ1-6; possibly TRBD1 for D (6 bases). The CDR3 is CASSQEGRGSYNSPLHF. CDR3 DNA sequence: TGCGCCAGCAGCCAAGAGGGCAGGGGTTCGTATAATTCACCCCTCCACTTT.